This T cell receptor beta chain was recovered during a study of blood T cell repertoires in COVID-19. Germline CDR1 and CDR2: SGHRS and YFSETQ. V was cut by 3 bases and J by 0 bases, with 15 bases left in between. The CDR3 consists of 16 residues. Sequenced by immunoSEQ multiplex PCR; TCRdb stores in-frame clones only, minus some. The repertoire holds just under 350,000 clones, about 90% seen once, with around 3.5% in the top ten. This sequence joins TRBV5-1 and TRBJ1-1; the D is unclear. Sequenced material: peripheral blood. This sequence originates from a woman younger than 35 who had recovered from COVID-19. CDR3 DNA sequence: TGCGCCAGCAGCTATGGGAGATCAGGCCTGAACACTGAAGCTTTCTTT. It encodes CASSYGRSGLNTEAFF.